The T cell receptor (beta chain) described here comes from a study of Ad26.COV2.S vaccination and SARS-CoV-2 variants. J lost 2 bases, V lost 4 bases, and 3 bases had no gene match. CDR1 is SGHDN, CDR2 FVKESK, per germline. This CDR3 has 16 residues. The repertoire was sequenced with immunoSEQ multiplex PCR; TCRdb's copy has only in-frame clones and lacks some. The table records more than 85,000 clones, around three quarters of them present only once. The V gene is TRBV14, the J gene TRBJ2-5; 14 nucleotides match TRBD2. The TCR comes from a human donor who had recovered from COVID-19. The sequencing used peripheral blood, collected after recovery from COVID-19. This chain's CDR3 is CASSLGLAGEQETQYF. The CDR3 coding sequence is TGTGCCAGCAGCCTGGGACTAGCGGGGGAACAAGAGACCCAGTACTTC.